This entry features one T cell receptor beta chain sequence. In the authors' workflow: ImmunoSEQ output held junction-only sequences without quality scores, so filtering differed. Generated by immunoSEQ multiplex PCR, the TCRdb table keeps only in-frame clones and is missing some. V and J calls and clone size are as listed in that table; D and trimming were resolved from the DNA. This table holds millions of clones, just over 90% found once. This entry comes from a study of shared clonotypes between healthy human individuals. Germline assignment: CDR1 GTSNPN and CDR2 SVGIG (reference sequence). V lost 0 bases and J lost 7, with 18 bases in between. This CDR3 has 15 residues.

The TCR comes from a young man in good health. The sequenced material came from naive CD4+ T cells sorted from blood. The subset here: CD45RA+ positively selected. The chain employs TRBV30 and TRBJ1-2; D might be TRBD1 (6 bases). CDR3 protein: CAWSVLLRGASGYTF. In DNA, the CDR3 is TGTGCCTGGAGTGTCCTCCTGCGGGGGGCATCTGGCTACACCTTC.